This T cell receptor (beta chain) was found in a study of shared clonotypes between healthy human individuals. Whole-study results and caveats: Naive subsets generally had larger estimated richness than memory subsets. Relative to their counterparts shared across all four donors, non-shared clonotypes exhibited diminished generation probabilities.

Genomic DNA per cell subset filled all wells of several immunoSEQ plates. Original data processing: Owing to the provision of junction-only sequences devoid of quality scores by immunoSEQ, filtering differed. The repertoire was sequenced with immunoSEQ multiplex PCR; TCRdb's copy has only in-frame clones and lacks some. V and J calls and clone size are those listed in that table; D and trimming were worked out from the DNA. The profile shows about 230,000 clones, 60% to 70% of them singletons. This clone was seen more than once but under ten times. Its antigen is still unknown. In germline, CDR1 is SGHRS, CDR2 YFSETQ. CDR3 length equals 19 residues. V gave up 5 bases and J gave up 0 bases; unmatched junction bases: 13.

The receptor was derived from a man aged 25-40 years in good health. J is TRBJ2-1 and V is TRBV5-1, with TRBD1 identical over 11 bases. The source material was memory CD4+ T cells sorted from blood. The subset here: CD45RA-negative fraction. In DNA, the CDR3 is TGCGCCAGCAGACCGGGACAGGGGGTGCTTCCTAGCTCCTACAATGAGCAGTTCTTC. This sequence encodes CASRPGQGVLPSSYNEQFF.